The 14 T cell receptor beta chains given below trace back to one sample, sequenced in a study of long-term antiretroviral therapy in people with HIV. An immunoSEQ assay, version v3.0, was performed at survey level. Repertoires were generated with immunoSEQ multiplex PCR, while TCRdb's copy carries only in-frame clones and drops some. The sample lists some 25,000 clones; 65% to 85% were seen once. The sequences come from unsorted PBMCs, collected about 4.3 years after starting antiretroviral therapy. All receptors come from a man between 25 and 39 years old with HIV.

This rearrangement joins TRBV7-9 to TRBJ2-7; 7 positions match TRBD1. Looked up from germline, CDR1 is SEHNR and CDR2 is FQNEAQ (reference sequence). This CDR3 comprises 16 residues. J lost 3 bases, V lost 1 base, and 9 bases had no gene match. The CDR3 nucleotides are TGTGCCAGCAGCTTAGAAAGGACAGGAGGTGTCTACGAGCAGTACTTC. This sequence encodes CASSLERTGGVYEQYF.

V is TRBV6-4 and J is TRBJ2-1; D ambiguous. Trimming pared 3 bases from V and 5 bases from J, leaving 8 bases between. The CDR3 extends over 13 amino acids. The germline V gene encodes CDR1 MRHNA and CDR2 SNTAGT. The CDR3 DNA reads TGTGCCAGCAGTGATCACTATAACAATGAGCAGTTCTTC. As protein: CASSDHYNNEQFF.

The CDR3 reads CASSYGLYNEQFF. The DNA of the CDR3 is TGTGCCAGCAGTTACGGGCTATACAATGAGCAGTTCTTC. The J gene is TRBJ2-1, the V gene TRBV6-5; D remains ambiguous. V gave up 2 bases and J gave up 4 bases, with 6 bases separating them. The germline V gene has CDR1 MNHEY and CDR2 SVGAGI. This CDR3 contains 13 residues.

The J gene is TRBJ1-2, the V gene TRBV19; D is unresolved. Trimming removed 3 bases from V and 2 bases from J, with 10 bases in between. Germline CDR1 LNHDA, CDR2 SQIVND (reference sequence). This CDR3 has 14 amino acids. The CDR3 DNA reads as TGTGCCAGTAGTATTGGCAGCGCGAACTATGGCTACACCTTC. As protein: CASSIGSANYGYTF.

V gene TRBV2 combines with J gene TRBJ1-4, with D possibly matching TRBD1 (5 bases). The CDR3 sequence is 15 residues long. Looked up from germline, CDR1 is SNHLY and CDR2 is FYNNEI. The V and J ends lost 2 bases and 4 bases respectively, with 11 bases between them. CDR3 nucleotide sequence: TGTGCCAGCAGTGAATCCGACAGTATTAATGAAAAACTGTTTTTT. This gives the protein CASSESDSINEKLFF. Drawing the rest from reference TRBV2 and TRBJ1-4, the complete variable domain is EPEVTQTPSHQVTQMGQEVILRCVPISNHLYFYWYRQILGQKVEFLVSFYNNEISEKSEIFDDQFSVERPDGSNFTLKIRSTKLEDSAMYFCASSESDSINEKLFFGSGTQLSVL.

This chain joins TRBV7-9 and TRBJ2-3; D assignment may be TRBD1 or TRBD2 (5 bases each). The CDR3 has 16 amino acids. The V gene lost 6 bases and the J gene lost 0 bases, with 16 bases spanning the gap. Germline V gene sequence: CDR1 SEHNR, CDR2 FQNEAQ (reference sequence). CDR3 coding DNA: TGTGCCAGCAGACGTTTGGGGGTATCTAGCACAGATACGCAGTATTTT. This translates into CASRRLGVSSTDTQYF.

V is TRBV18 and J is TRBJ2-3; possible D gene TRBD2, 6 bases. The CDR3 sequence is 12 residues long. V lost 3 bases to trimming and J lost 5 bases, with 6 bases between them. Germline assignment: CDR1 KGHSH and CDR2 LQKENI. The chain's CDR3 is CASSPGGDTQYF. DNA of the CDR3: TGTGCCAGCTCACCCGGGGGAGATACGCAGTATTTT.

This clone showed up just once. The chain carries TRBV28 and TRBJ2-3; 8 nucleotides line up with TRBD2. The CDR3 loop spans 15 amino acids. Unmatched junction bases numbered 10, after V lost 10 bases and J lost 1 base. The V gene's germline CDR1 is MDHEN and CDR2 SYDVKM. The CDR3 loop reads CATSGAGVGTDTQYF. The CDR3 coding sequence is TGTGCCACAAGTGGAGCGGGAGTTGGCACAGATACGCAGTATTTT.

The V call is TRBV7-8, the J call TRBJ1-2; D is possibly TRBD1 (6 bases). V lost 4 bases and J lost 3, with 15 bases in between. Looked up from germline, CDR1 is SGHVS and CDR2 is FQNEAQ. The CDR3 loop spans 15 amino acids. The CDR3 protein is CASSYDLGAYYGYTF. The CDR3 nucleotides read TGTGCCAGCAGCTACGACTTGGGGGCGTACTATGGCTACACCTTC.

The chain joins TRBV15 to TRBJ2-1; D perhaps matches TRBD2 (5 bases). V was shortened by 0 bases and J by 2 bases, with 11 bases between the two germline ends. CDR3 length: 16 residues. Germline V gene sequence: CDR1 LNHNV, CDR2 YYDKDF (reference sequence). CDR3 in amino acids: CATSREDPGTYNEQFF. CDR3 coding DNA: TGTGCCACCAGCAGAGAGGATCCGGGGACCTACAATGAGCAGTTCTTC.

The rearrangement joins TRBV2 to TRBJ1-1; D possibly corresponds to TRBD1 (6 bases). The CDR3 length is 13 residues. V shed 11 bases and J shed 6 bases, with 19 bases lying between them. Germline V gives CDR1 SNHLY, CDR2 FYNNEI. The CDR3 spells CASKGGAIAEAFF. In DNA, the CDR3 is TGTGCCTCTAAGGGGGGGGCTATTGCTGAAGCTTTCTTT. Full variable domain (rest looked up from reference TRBV2 and TRBJ1-1): EPEVTQTPSHQVTQMGQEVILRCVPISNHLYFYWYRQILGQKVEFLVSFYNNEISEKSEIFDDQFSVERPDGSNFTLKIRSTKLEDSAMYFCASKGGAIAEAFFGQGTRLTVV.

The chain joins TRBV5-1 to TRBJ1-1; 7 positions agree with TRBD1. Germline V gene lookup returns CDR1 SGHRS and CDR2 YFSETQ. This CDR3 is built from 14 residues. V shed 4 bases, J shed 3 bases, and the junction held 6 bases outside the gene matches. DNA of the CDR3: TGCGCCAGCAGCGTCGACAGGGTTGACACTGAAGCTTTCTTT. Encoded protein: CASSVDRVDTEAFF.

CDR3 DNA sequence: TGTGCCACCAGCAGAGATCGGGGTATCTTGGCGCCCCAGCATTTT. Amino acid sequence: CATSRDRGILAPQHF. This chain connects TRBV15 to TRBJ1-5; D is unresolved. Trimming pared 0 bases from V and 9 bases from J, leaving 15 bases between. The germline gives CDR1 LNHNV, CDR2 YYDKDF (reference sequence). This CDR3 contains 15 residues. Full variable domain (outside the CDR3, taken from reference TRBV15 and TRBJ1-5): DAMVIQNPRYQVTQFGKPVTLSCSQTLNHNVMYWYQQKSSQAPKLLFHYYDKDFNNEADTPDNFQSRRPNTSFCFLDIRSPGLGDTAMYLCATSRDRGILAPQHFGDGTRLSIL.

The chain couples TRBV15 to TRBJ1-3, with D possibly being TRBD1 (5 bases). Germline CDR1 and CDR2: LNHNV and YYDKDF (reference sequence). With 1 base removed from V and 0 bases from J, the gap between germline ends came to 13 bases. There are 17 residues in the CDR3. This CDR3 is CATSRGVGAFSGNTIYF. CDR3 in DNA: TGTGCCACCAGCAGAGGAGTTGGGGCCTTCTCTGGAAACACCATATATTTT.